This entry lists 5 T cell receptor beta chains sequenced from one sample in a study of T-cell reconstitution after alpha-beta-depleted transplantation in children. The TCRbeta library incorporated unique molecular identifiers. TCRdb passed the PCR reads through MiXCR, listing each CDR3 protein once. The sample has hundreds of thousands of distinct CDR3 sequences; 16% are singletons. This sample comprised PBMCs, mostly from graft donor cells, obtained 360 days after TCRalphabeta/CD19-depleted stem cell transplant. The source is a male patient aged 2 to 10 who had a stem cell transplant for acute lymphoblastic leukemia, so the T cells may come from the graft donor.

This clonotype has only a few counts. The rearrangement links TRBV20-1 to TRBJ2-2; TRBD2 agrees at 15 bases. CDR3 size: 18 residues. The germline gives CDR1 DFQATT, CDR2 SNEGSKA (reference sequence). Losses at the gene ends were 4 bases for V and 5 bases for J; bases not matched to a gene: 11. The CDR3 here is CSANPGLAGGPGTGELFF. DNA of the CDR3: TGCAGTGCTAATCCCGGACTAGCGGGAGGGCCCGGTACCGGGGAGCTGTTTTTT.

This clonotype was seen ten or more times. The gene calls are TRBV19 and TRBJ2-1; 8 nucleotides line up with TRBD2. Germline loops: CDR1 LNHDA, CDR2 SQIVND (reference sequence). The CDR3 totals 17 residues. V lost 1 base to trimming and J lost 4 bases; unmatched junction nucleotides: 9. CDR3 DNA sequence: TGTGCCAGTAGTATAGCGTTCCCTAGCGGGTCGTACAATGAGCAGTTCTTC. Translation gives CASSIAFPSGSYNEQFF.

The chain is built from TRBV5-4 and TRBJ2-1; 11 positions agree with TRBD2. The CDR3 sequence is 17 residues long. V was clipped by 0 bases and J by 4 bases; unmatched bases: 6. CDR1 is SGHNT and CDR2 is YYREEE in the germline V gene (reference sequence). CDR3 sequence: CASSLGLAGGNYNEQFF. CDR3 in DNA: TGTGCCAGCAGCTTGGGGCTAGCGGGAGGAAATTACAATGAGCAGTTCTTC. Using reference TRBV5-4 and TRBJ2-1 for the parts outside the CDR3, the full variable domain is ETGVTQSPTHLIKTRGQQVTLRCSSQSGHNTVSWYQQALGQGPQFIFQYYREEENGRGNFPPRFSGLQFPNYSSELNVNALELDDSALYLCASSLGLAGGNYNEQFFGPGTRLTVL.

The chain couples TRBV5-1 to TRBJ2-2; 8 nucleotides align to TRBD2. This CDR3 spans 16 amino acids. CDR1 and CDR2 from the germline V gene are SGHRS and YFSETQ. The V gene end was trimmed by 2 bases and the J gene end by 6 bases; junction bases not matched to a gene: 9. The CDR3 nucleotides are TGCGCCAGCAGCTTCGGGACTAGTACCTGGGCCGGGGAGCTGTTTTTT. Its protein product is CASSFGTSTWAGELFF. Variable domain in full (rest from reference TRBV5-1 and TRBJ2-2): KAGVTQTPRYLIKTRGQQVTLSCSPISGHRSVSWYQQTPGQGLQFLFEYFSETQRNKGNFPGRFSGRQFSNSRSEMNVSTLELGDSALYLCASSFGTSTWAGELFFGEGSRLTVL.

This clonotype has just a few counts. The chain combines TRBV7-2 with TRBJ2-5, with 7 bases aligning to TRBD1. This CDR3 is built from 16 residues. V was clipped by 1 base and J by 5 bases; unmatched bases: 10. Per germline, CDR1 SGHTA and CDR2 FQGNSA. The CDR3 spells CASSLGRGGAWETQYF. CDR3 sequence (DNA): TGTGCCAGCAGCTTAGGCCGAGGGGGCGCATGGGAGACCCAGTACTTC.